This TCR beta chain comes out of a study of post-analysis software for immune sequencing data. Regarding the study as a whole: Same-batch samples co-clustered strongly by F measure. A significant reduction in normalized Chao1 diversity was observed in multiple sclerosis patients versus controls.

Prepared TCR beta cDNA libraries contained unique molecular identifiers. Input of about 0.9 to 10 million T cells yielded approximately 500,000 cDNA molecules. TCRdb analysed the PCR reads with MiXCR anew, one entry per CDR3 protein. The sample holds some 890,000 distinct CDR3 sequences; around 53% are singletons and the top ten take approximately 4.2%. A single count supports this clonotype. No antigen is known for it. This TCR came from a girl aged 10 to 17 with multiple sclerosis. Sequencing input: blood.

As DNA, the CDR3 is TGTGCCAGCAGTTCTTTGAGTGCAGGGGGTGGTGAGACCCAGTACTTC. It specifies CASSSLSAGGGETQYF. The chain carries TRBV12-3 or TRBV12-4 and TRBJ2-5; 7 bases line up with TRBD1. The length of the CDR3 is 16 residues. J gave up 5 bases and V 4 bases, and 13 bases lay outside the gene matches.